A single sample gave rise to the 21 T cell receptor beta chains below, sequenced in a study of chemoradiotherapy in HPV16-positive cancers. The repertoire was sequenced with immunoSEQ multiplex PCR; TCRdb's copy has only in-frame clones and lacks some. The repertoire holds fewer than 35,000 clones, with approximately 93% as singletons. The sequencing here drew on blood, taken from a patient who underwent chemoradiotherapy. The receptors were gathered from a human donor with HPV-associated anogenital cancer.

The V call is TRBV11-1, the J call TRBJ2-5, with D tentatively TRBD2 (5 bases). The germline V gene encodes CDR1 SGHAT and CDR2 FQDESV (reference sequence). This CDR3 is 16 amino acids long. V shed 2 bases and J shed 2 bases, with 15 bases lying between them. CDR3 DNA sequence: TGTGCCAGCAGCTTACCCGACTGGGAGAAGCAAGAGACCCAGTACTTC. This translates into CASSLPDWEKQETQYF.

Concerning this clone itself: A read error may account for a junction end that differs from germline. The V and J genes are TRBV6-6 and TRBJ2-2; 7 bases are shared with TRBD2. The germline V gene has CDR1 MNHNY and CDR2 SVGAGI (reference sequence). CDR3 length: 16 amino acids. The CDR3 loop is CASSYLQGGNSGELFF. CDR3 DNA sequence: TGTGCCAGCAGTTATTTGCAGGGAGGGAACTCCGGGGAGCTGTTTTTT.

The chain employs TRBV5-1 and TRBJ2-7; TRBD1 matches 8 bases. The CDR3 runs to 13 residues. Germline values: CDR1 SGHRS, CDR2 YFSETQ. Trimming removed 4 bases from V and 6 bases from J; junction bases left unmatched: 6. The CDR3 region is CASSQGQVGEQYF. CDR3 bases: TGCGCCAGCAGCCAGGGACAGGTCGGCGAGCAGTACTTC.

The chain recombines TRBV2 with TRBJ2-1; unclear D gene. The germline gives CDR1 SNHLY, CDR2 FYNNEI. V was clipped by 4 bases and J by 4 bases, with 2 bases between them. This CDR3 has 11 amino acids. CDR3 protein: CASSGYNEQFF. CDR3 sequence (DNA): TGTGCCAGCAGTGGATACAATGAGCAGTTCTTC.

This rearrangement joins TRBV9 to TRBJ2-7, with D possibly matching TRBD2 (6 bases). CDR1 is SGDLS, CDR2 YYNGEE, per germline. The CDR3 has 16 amino acids. V was clipped by 0 bases and J by 0 bases, with 13 bases between them. As DNA, the CDR3 is TGTGCCAGCAGCGTAGGTCTCGGGGAGGACTCCTACGAGCAGTACTTC. Its translation is CASSVGLGEDSYEQYF. Full variable domain (outside the CDR3, taken from reference TRBV9 and TRBJ2-7): DSGVTQTPKHLITATGQRVTLRCSPRSGDLSVYWYQQSLDQGLQFLIQYYNGEERAKGNILERFSAQQFPDLHSELNLSSLELGDSALYFCASSVGLGEDSYEQYFGPGTRLTVT.

Only one count was recorded for this clone. The chain combines TRBV19 with TRBJ1-4; maybe TRBD1 (5 bases). This CDR3 spans 15 amino acids. Germline V CDR1 and CDR2: LNHDA, SQIVND (reference sequence). V was trimmed by 3 bases and J by 8 bases, leaving 16 bases between them. For the CDR3, the DNA is TGTGCCAGTAGTATTGGTAGGGCAGGACACGAAAAACTGTTTTTT. It specifies CASSIGRAGHEKLFF.

V usage is TRBV2 and J usage is TRBJ1-4; 10 bases line up with TRBD1. With 10 bases clipped from V and 6 bases from J, the junction kept 8 bases outside the gene matches. Looked up from germline, CDR1 is SNHLY and CDR2 is FYNNEI. The CDR3 has 14 residues. The CDR3 region is CATTGGASYEKLFF. DNA of the CDR3: TGTGCCACGACAGGGGGCGCGAGTTATGAAAAACTGTTTTTT.

The V and J genes are TRBV7-9 and TRBJ2-7, with 10 bases lining up with TRBD1. The CDR3 spans 16 residues. Germline values: CDR1 SEHNR, CDR2 FQNEAQ (reference sequence). V gave up 5 bases and J gave up 2 bases; unmatched junction bases: 9. The CDR3 protein is CASSPPPGQGTYEQYF. DNA for the CDR3: TGTGCCAGCAGCCCCCCCCCGGGACAGGGGACCTACGAGCAGTACTTC. The whole variable domain, remainder taken from reference TRBV7-9 and TRBJ2-7, is DTGVSQNPRHKITKRGQNVTFRCDPISEHNRLYWYRQTLGQGPEFLTYFQNEAQLEKSRLLSDRFSAERPKGSFSTLEIQRTEQGDSAMYLCASSPPPGQGTYEQYFGPGTRLTVT.

The CDR3 protein is CASSLGRRTQETQYF. The CDR3 DNA is TGTGCCAGCAGCTTAGGACGACGTACTCAAGAGACCCAGTACTTC. V is TRBV7-2 and J is TRBJ2-5; D is unclear. The V end was cut by 1 base, the J end by 2 bases, with 11 bases between. This CDR3 has 15 residues. CDR1 and CDR2 from the germline V gene are SGHTA and FQGNSA. The full variable domain, in which reference TRBV7-2 and TRBJ2-5 provide the parts outside the CDR3, is GAGVSQSPSNKVTEKGKDVELRCDPISGHTALYWYRQSLGQGLEFLIYFQGNSAPDKSGLPSDRFSAERTGGSVSTLTIQRTQQEDSAVYLCASSLGRRTQETQYFGPGTRLLVL.

The chain is built from TRBV7-9 and TRBJ1-2; D may be TRBD1 (6 bases). Trimming removed 5 bases at V and 6 bases at J, with 16 bases between. Germline CDR1 is SEHNR and CDR2 is FQNEAQ (reference sequence). The CDR3 contains 14 residues. CDR3 sequence (DNA): TGTGCCAGCAGCCTCCGATCCAAGGGGGATGGCTACACCTTC. It is translated as CASSLRSKGDGYTF.

This rearrangement joins TRBV4-1 to TRBJ2-3; no clear D gene. Germline loops: CDR1 MGHRA, CDR2 YSYEKL. The CDR3 is made up of 13 amino acids. Trimming removed 4 bases at V and 5 bases at J, with 10 bases between. The CDR3 DNA is TGCGCCAGCAGCCTCAACTCTCTAGATACGCAGTATTTT. It encodes CASSLNSLDTQYF.

J is TRBJ1-2 and V is TRBV28; D is unclear. With 7 bases removed from V and 0 bases from J, the gap between germline ends came to 3 bases. The CDR3 spans 11 residues. From germline, CDR1 is MDHEN and CDR2 SYDVKM. CDR3 region: CASIANYGYTF. The CDR3 bases are TGTGCCAGCATCGCTAACTATGGCTACACCTTC.

CDR3 in DNA: TGTGCCAGCAGCTCCCGGACTAGCGGTCTCGAGCAGTACTTC. This gives the protein CASSSRTSGLEQYF. The chain joins TRBV7-8 to TRBJ2-7; 10 bases map to TRBD2. Germline V gene data show CDR1 as SGHVS and CDR2 as FQNEAQ. This CDR3 has 14 amino acids. With V trimmed by 4 bases and J by 6 bases, 6 bases remained unmatched.

CDR3: CASRTAGGAYEQYF. The DNA of the CDR3 is TGTGCCAGCAGAACCGCAGGGGGCGCCTACGAGCAGTACTTC. V gene TRBV27 combines with J gene TRBJ2-7; TRBD1 aligns across 8 bases. Germline trimming cut 6 bases from V and 2 bases from J; bases unmatched to any gene: 6. This CDR3 is 14 amino acids long. The germline gives CDR1 MNHEY, CDR2 SMNVEV (reference sequence).

V is TRBV12-5 and J is TRBJ1-6; no reliable D call. The germline CDR1 and CDR2 sequences are LGHNT and FRNRAP. V was pared by 4 bases and J by 17 bases, with 18 bases between. The CDR3 covers 13 residues. CDR3 loop: CASGSPQLARIHF. For the CDR3, the DNA is TGTGCTAGTGGTTCCCCTCAACTGGCGAGGATCCACTTT.

This clone is a singleton in its sample. V is TRBV11-2 and J is TRBJ2-7; D may be TRBD2 (7 bases). The CDR3 totals 15 residues. CDR1 and CDR2 (germline): SGHAT, FQNNGV. Trimming removed 1 base from V and 3 bases from J, with 13 bases in between. The CDR3 loop reads CASSLAGGGFYEQYF. CDR3 coding DNA: TGTGCCAGCAGCTTAGCCGGCGGGGGCTTCTACGAGCAGTACTTC.

The rearrangement uses TRBV7-2 and TRBJ2-7; maybe TRBD1 (6 bases). Trimming removed 1 base at V and 3 bases at J, with 13 bases between. CDR1 is SGHTA and CDR2 is FQGNSA in the germline V gene. The CDR3 covers 15 residues. The CDR3 spells CASSLEGRGFYEQYF. The DNA for the CDR3 is TGTGCCAGCAGCTTAGAGGGCAGGGGATTCTACGAGCAGTACTTC.

The table lists this clone with a count of one. The gene calls are TRBV19 and TRBJ2-7, with 8 bases matching TRBD1. The CDR3 totals 16 residues. V shed 3 bases and J 5 bases; nucleotides not matched to a gene: 12. The V gene's germline CDR1 is LNHDA and CDR2 SQIVND (reference sequence). As DNA, the CDR3 is TGTGCCAGTAGTATGGAGGCGTGGACAGGGACCAACGAGCAGTACTTC. As protein: CASSMEAWTGTNEQYF.

This chain joins TRBV2 and TRBJ2-3; the match to TRBD2 covers 7 bases. Germline-derived CDR1 and CDR2 are SNHLY and FYNNEI. V lost 6 bases and J lost 12; bases outside the gene matches: 9. CDR3 length: 12 residues. As DNA, the CDR3 is TGTGCCAGCAGGGGCGCGGGGGATCTTCAGTATTTT. Translated, it gives CASRGAGDLQYF.

The chain employs TRBV27 and TRBJ2-7; D may be TRBD1 (6 bases). The CDR3 is 14 amino acids. Germline V gives CDR1 MNHEY, CDR2 SMNVEV (reference sequence). V was trimmed by 6 bases and J by 0 bases, leaving 12 bases between them. As DNA, the CDR3 is TGTGCCAGCAGATCCCGGGACAACTCCTACGAGCAGTACTTC. This translates into CASRSRDNSYEQYF.

The gene calls are TRBV9 and TRBJ2-2; D not certain. CDR1 is SGDLS, CDR2 YYNGEE, per germline. This CDR3 region has 16 residues. Deletions cut 0 bases from V and 4 bases from J, with 13 bases between. The CDR3 spells CASSVVGRPATGELFF. In nucleotides, the CDR3 is TGTGCCAGCAGCGTAGTTGGCAGGCCAGCCACCGGGGAGCTGTTTTTT.